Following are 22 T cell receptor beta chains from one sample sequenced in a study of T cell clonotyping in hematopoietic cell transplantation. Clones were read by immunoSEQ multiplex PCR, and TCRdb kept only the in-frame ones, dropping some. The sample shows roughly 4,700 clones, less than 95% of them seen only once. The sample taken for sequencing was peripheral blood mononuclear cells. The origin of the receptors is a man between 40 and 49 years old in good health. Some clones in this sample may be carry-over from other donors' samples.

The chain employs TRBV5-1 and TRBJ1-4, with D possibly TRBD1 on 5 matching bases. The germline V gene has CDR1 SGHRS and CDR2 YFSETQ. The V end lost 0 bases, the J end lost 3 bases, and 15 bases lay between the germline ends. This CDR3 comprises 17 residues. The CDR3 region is CASSLAGGGTSNEKLFF. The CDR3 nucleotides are TGCGCCAGCAGCTTGGCTGGGGGTGGAACGTCTAATGAAAAACTGTTTTTT.

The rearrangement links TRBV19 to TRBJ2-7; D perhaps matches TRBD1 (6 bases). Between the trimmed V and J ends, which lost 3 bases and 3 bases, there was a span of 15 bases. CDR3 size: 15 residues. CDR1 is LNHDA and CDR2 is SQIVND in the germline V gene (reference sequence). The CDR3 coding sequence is TGTGCCAGTAGTATGTACGGACAGAGCCTCTACGAGCAGTACTTC. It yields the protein CASSMYGQSLYEQYF.

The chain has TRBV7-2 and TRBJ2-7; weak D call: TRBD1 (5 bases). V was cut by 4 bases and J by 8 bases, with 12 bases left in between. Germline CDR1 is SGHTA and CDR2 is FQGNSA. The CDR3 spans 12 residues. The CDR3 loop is CASSSRDSQQYF. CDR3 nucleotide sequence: TGTGCCAGCAGCTCCCGAGACAGCCAGCAGTACTTC.

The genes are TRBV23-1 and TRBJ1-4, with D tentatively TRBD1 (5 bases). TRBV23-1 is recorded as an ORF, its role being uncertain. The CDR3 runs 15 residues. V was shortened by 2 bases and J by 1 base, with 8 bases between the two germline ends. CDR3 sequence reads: CASSQTRGTNEKLFF. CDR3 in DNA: TGCGCCAGCAGTCAAACGAGGGGAACTAATGAAAAACTGTTTTTT.

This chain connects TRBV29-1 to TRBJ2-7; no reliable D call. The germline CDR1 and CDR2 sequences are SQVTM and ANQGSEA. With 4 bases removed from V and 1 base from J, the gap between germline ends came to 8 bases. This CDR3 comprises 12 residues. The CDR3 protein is CSVGGGSYEQYF. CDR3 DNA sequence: TGCAGCGTTGGCGGCGGTTCCTACGAGCAGTACTTC.

The CDR3 spells CASSSRDGYQETQYF. CDR3 nucleotides: TGTGCCAGTAGTTCCCGGGACGGCTACCAAGAGACCCAGTACTTC. This rearrangement joins TRBV19 to TRBJ2-5, with D tentatively TRBD1 or TRBD2 (5 bases each). V was cut by 5 bases and J by 0 bases, with 13 bases left in between. Germline-derived CDR1 and CDR2 are LNHDA and SQIVND (reference sequence). The CDR3 has 15 amino acids.

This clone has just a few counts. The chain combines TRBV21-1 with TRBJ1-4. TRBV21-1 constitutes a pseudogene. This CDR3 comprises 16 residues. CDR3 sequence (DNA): TGTGCCAGCAGCAAAGCACGGAGGGAGGGGGAGGAAAAACTGTTTTTT. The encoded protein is CASSKARREGEEKLFF.

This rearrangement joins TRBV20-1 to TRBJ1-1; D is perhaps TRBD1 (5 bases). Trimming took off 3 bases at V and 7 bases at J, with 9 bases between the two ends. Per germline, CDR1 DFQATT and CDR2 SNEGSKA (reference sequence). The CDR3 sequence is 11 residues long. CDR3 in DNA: TGCAGTGCTAGTAGGGGTCTTGAAGCTTTCTTT. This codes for CSASRGLEAFF.

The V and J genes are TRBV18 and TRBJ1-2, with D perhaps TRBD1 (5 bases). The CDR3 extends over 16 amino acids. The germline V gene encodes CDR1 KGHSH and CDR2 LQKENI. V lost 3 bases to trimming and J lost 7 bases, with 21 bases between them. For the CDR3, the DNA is TGTGCCAGCTCACCCGTCCAGGGAGGTTCTTTAAGTGGCTACACCTTC. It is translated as CASSPVQGGSLSGYTF.

The CDR3 nucleotides are TGTGCCAGCAGTGAAGGAGAAACTGAAGCTTTCTTT. Its translation: CASSEGETEAFF. V is TRBV2 and J is TRBJ1-1; no definite D call. The germline V gene encodes CDR1 SNHLY and CDR2 FYNNEI. V was shortened by 1 base and J by 5 bases, with 5 bases between the two germline ends. The CDR3 contains 12 residues.

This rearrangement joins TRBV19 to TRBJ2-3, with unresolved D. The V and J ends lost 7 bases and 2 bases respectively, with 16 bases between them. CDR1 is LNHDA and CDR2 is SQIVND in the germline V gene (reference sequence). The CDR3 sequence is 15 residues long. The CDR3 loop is CASKAQGRATDTQYF. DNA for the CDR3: TGTGCCAGTAAAGCCCAAGGTCGGGCCACAGATACGCAGTATTTT.

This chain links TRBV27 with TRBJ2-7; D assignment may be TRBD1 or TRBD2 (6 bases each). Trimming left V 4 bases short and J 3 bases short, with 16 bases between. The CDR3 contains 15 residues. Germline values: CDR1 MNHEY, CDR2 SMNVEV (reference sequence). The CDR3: CASSSTGALDYEQYF. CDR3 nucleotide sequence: TGTGCCAGCAGTTCCACGGGGGCCCTCGACTACGAGCAGTACTTC.

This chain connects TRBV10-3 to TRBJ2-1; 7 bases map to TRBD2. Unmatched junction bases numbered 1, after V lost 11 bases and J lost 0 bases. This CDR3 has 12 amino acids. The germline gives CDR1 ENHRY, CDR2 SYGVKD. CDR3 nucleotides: TGTGCCGGCGGGAGCTCCTACAATGAGCAGTTCTTC. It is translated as CAGGSSYNEQFF.

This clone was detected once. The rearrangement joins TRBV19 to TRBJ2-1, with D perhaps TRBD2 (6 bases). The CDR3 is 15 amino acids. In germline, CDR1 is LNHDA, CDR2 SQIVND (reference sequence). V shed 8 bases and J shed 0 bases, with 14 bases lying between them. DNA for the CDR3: TGTGCCAGTTCGACATCTAGCGTCTCCTACAATGAGCAGTTCTTC. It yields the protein CASSTSSVSYNEQFF.

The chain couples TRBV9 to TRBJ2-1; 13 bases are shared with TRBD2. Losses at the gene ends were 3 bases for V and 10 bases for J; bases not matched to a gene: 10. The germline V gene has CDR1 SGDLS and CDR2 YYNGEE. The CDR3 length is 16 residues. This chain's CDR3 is CASSALSTSGGQEQFF. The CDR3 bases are TGTGCCAGCAGCGCCCTCTCGACTAGCGGGGGGCAAGAGCAGTTCTTC.

The CDR3 region is CASSLASRATTEAFF. In DNA, the CDR3 is TGTGCCAGCAGCTTGGCCTCGCGAGCGACGACTGAAGCTTTCTTT. The V call is TRBV5-4, the J call TRBJ1-1, with unresolved D. Trimming pared 0 bases from V and 5 bases from J, leaving 14 bases between. Germline-derived CDR1 and CDR2 are SGHNT and YYREEE (reference sequence). This CDR3 has 15 residues.

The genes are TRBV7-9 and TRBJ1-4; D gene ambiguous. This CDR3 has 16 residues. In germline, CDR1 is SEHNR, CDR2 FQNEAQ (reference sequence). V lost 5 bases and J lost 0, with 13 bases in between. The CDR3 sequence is CASSPPLISTNEKLFF. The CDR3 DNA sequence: TGTGCCAGCAGCCCCCCTCTCATCTCAACTAATGAAAAACTGTTTTTT.

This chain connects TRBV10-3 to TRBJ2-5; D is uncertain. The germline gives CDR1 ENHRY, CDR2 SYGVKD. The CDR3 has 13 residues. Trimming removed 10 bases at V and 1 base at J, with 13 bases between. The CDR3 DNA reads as TGTGCCACGAATCCACAGCTCCAAGAGACCCAGTACTTC. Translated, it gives CATNPQLQETQYF.

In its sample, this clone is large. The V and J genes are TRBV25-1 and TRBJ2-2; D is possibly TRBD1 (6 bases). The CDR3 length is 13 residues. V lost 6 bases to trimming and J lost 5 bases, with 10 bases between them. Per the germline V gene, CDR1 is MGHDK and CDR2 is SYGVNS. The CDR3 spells CASRDTGTGELFF. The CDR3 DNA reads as TGTGCCAGCAGGGATACAGGGACCGGGGAGCTGTTTTTT.

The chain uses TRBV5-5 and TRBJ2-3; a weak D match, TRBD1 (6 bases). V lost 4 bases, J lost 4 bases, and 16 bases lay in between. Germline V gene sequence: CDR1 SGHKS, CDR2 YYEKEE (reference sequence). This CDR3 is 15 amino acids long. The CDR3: CASSLDSLKADTQYF. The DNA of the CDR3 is TGTGCCAGCAGCCTGGACAGCCTAAAGGCAGATACGCAGTATTTT.

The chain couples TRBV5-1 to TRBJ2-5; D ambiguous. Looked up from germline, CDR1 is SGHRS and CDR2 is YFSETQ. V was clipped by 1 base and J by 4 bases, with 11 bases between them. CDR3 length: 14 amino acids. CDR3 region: CASSLSTARETQYF. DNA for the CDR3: TGCGCCAGCAGCTTGAGTACTGCCAGAGAGACCCAGTACTTC.

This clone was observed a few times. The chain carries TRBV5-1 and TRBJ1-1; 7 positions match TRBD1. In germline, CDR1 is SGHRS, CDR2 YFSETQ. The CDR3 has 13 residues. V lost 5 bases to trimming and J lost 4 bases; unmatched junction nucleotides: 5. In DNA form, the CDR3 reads TGCGCCAGCAGACCAGGGGGGAGCACTGAAGCTTTCTTT. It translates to CASRPGGSTEAFF.